This is a list of T cell receptor beta chains from one sample in a study of blood T cell repertoires in COVID-19. This table comes from immunoSEQ multiplex PCR, and its TCRdb copy is limited to in-frame clones, with some not included. The table has 150,000 to 200,000 clones, roughly 76% seen once. The specimen sequenced was peripheral blood. The origin of the receptors is a woman in her forties or fifties with active or convalescent COVID-19. CDR3s leave out the opening cysteine and the closing phenylalanine or tryptophan. D genes are given only for firm matches. Rows give clone size only sometimes, using once, few, many, or a class for an expanded clone.

>.|11|.|TRBV11-3
ASSMGLNSPLH
>.|16|TRBD1|TRBV19
ASSGRGKGALLNTEAF
>few|14|.|TRBV20-1
SASKEALDTYNEQF
>few|14|TRBD2|TRBV4-3
ASSQLTSGGTDTQY
>.|9|.|TRBV3-1/TRBV3-2
ASSLRETQY
>once|13|.|TRBV18
ASSPAQGITYEQY
>.|13|.|TRBV7-6
ASSLGPGIQETQY
>.|13|TRBD1|TRBV28
ASRADRGIQETQY
>.|10|.|TRBV5-1
ASSWGDRSYT
>.|14|TRBD1|TRBV7-2
ASSLVGGTGAYEQY
>.|15|.|TRBV19
ASSIVPDSARDYGYT
>.|13|.|TRBV13
ASSKTGTLGYGYT
>.|13|TRBD1|TRBV7-8
ASSWGQGNTGELF
>.|13|TRBD2|TRBV7-3
ASSLGLGDINEQF
>.|14|TRBD1|TRBV4-1
ASSQDTRDRSYEQY
>.|13|.|TRBV5-1
ASSSGGRRQETQY
>.|12|.|TRBV5-1
ASSWDGGRTEAF
>.|14|.|TRBV7-3
ASSSQGTGSSYEQY
>few|10|.|TRBV2
ASSEAGERAF
>.|13|TRBD1|TRBV28
ASSFSDRGNTEAF
>.|12|TRBD1|TRBV11-3
ASSLGGTDYEQY
>few|12|TRBD1|TRBV2
ATGTGRLEQPQH
>.|10|.|TRBV28
ASSFLANEQF
>few|10|TRBD1|TRBV7-9
ASSLATGVAF
>.|13|TRBD2|TRBV7-8
ASKKLAGIQETQY
>.|13|TRBD1|TRBV6-5
ASSRRTGTNEKLF
>.|14|.|TRBV7-3
ASSLNGQGVGGELF
>.|13|.|TRBV28
ASSRNRETYNEQF